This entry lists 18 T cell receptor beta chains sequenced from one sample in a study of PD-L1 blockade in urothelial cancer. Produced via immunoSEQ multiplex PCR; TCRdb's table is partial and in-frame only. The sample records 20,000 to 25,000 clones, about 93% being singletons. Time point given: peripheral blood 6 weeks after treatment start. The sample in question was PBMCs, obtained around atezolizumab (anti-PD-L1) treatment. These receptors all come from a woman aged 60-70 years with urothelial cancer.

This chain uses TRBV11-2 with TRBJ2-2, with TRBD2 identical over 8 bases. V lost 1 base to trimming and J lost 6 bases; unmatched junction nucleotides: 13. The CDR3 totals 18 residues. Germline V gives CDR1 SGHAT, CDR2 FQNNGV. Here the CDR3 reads CASSLVLAGGTSSGELFF. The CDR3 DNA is TGTGCCAGCAGCTTAGTTTTGGCGGGGGGCACATCCTCCGGGGAGCTGTTTTTT. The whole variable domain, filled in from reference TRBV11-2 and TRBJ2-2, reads EAGVAQSPRYKIIEKRQSVAFWCNPISGHATLYWYQQILGQGPKLLIQFQNNGVVDDSQLPKDRFSAERLKGVDSTLKIQPAKLEDSAVYLCASSLVLAGGTSSGELFFGEGSRLTVL.

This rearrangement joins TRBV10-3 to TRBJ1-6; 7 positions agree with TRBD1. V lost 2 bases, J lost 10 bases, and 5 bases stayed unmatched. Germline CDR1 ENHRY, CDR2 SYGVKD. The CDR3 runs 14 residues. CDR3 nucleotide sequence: TGTGCCATCAGTGAGGGCAGGGGGATGTCACCCCTCCACTTT. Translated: CAISEGRGMSPLHF.

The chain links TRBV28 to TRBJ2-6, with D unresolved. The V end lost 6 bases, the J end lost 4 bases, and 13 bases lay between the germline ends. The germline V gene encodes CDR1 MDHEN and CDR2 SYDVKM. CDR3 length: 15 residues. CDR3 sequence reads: CASSQSSGGANVLTF. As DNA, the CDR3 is TGTGCCAGCAGCCAGAGTTCAGGAGGGGCCAACGTCCTGACTTTC.

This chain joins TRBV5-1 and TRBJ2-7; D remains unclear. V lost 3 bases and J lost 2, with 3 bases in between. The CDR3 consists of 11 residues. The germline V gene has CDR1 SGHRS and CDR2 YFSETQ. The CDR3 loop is CASSSAYEQYF. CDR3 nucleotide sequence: TGCGCCAGCAGCTCGGCCTACGAGCAGTACTTC.

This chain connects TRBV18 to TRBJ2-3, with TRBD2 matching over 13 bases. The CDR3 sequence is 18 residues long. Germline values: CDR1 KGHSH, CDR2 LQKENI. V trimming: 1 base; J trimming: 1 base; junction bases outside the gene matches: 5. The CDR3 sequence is CASSPQGLAGPRTDTQYF. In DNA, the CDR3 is TGTGCCAGCTCACCACAGGGACTAGCGGGACCGCGCACAGATACGCAGTATTTT.

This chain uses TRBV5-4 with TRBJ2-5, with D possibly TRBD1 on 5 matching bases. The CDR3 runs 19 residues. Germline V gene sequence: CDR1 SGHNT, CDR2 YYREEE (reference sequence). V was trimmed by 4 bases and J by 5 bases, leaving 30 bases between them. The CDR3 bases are TGTGCCAGCAGCATTGGGGCAGGTACCCGAGAGAACCCCCGGGAGACCCAGTACTTC. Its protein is CASSIGAGTRENPRETQYF.

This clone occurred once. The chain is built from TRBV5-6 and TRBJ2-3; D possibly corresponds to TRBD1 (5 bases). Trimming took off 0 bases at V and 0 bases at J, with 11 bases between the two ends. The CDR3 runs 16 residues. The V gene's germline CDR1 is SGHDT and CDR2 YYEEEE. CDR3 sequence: CASSLALTASTDTQYF. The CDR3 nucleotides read TGTGCCAGCAGCTTGGCCCTGACAGCTAGCACAGATACGCAGTATTTT.

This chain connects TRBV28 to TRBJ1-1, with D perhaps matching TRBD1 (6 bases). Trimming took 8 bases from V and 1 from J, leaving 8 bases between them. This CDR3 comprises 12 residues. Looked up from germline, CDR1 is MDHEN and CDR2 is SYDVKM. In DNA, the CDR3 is TGTGCCAGCCTCAGGGGGAACACTGAAGCTTTCTTT. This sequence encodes CASLRGNTEAFF.

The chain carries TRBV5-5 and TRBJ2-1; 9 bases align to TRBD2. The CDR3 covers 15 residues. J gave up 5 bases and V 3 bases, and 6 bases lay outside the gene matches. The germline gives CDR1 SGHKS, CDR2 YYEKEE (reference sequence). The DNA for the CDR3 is TGTGCCAGCAGCTCCTGGCGGGGGGGAAACAATGAGCAGTTCTTC. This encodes CASSSWRGGNNEQFF.

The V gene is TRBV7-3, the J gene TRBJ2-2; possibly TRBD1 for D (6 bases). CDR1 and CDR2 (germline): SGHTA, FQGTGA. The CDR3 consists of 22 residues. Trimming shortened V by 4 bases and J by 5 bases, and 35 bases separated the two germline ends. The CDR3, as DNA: TGTGCCAGCAGCTCTACGGGACACTCGAAAAGCCGTCTGTTGGATTTGACCGGGGAGCTGTTTTTT. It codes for CASSSTGHSKSRLLDLTGELFF.

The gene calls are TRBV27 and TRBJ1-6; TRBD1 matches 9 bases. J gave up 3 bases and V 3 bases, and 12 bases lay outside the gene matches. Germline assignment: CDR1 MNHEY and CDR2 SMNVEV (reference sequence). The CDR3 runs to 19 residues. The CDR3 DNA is TGTGCCAGCAGTTTTCTCGGACAGGGGTTGTTTGACTATAATTCACCCCTCCACTTT. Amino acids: CASSFLGQGLFDYNSPLHF.

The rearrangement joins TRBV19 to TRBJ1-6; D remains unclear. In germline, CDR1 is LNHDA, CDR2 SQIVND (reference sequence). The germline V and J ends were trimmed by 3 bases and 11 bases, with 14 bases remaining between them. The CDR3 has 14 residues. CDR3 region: CASSMLADSPPLHF. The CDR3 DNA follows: TGTGCCAGTAGTATGCTCGCGGACTCTCCACCCCTCCACTTT.

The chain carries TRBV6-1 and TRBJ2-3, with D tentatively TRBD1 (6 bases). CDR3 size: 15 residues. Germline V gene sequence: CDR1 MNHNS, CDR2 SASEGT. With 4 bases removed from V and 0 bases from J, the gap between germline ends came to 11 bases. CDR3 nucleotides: TGTGCCAGCAGTGTCACAGGGTTTAGCACAGATACGCAGTATTTT. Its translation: CASSVTGFSTDTQYF.

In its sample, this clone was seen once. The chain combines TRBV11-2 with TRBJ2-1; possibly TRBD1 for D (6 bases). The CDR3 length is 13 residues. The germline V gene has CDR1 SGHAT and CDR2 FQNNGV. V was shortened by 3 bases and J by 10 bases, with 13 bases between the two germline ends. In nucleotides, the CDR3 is TGTGCCAGCAGCTTCCTATTAGGGGGAGAGCAGTTCTTC. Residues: CASSFLLGGEQFF.

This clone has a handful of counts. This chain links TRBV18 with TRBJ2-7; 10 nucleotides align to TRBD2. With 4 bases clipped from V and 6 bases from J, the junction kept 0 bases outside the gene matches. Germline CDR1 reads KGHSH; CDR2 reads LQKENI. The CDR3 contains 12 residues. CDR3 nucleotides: TGTGCCAGCTCACGACTAGCGGGCGAGCAGTACTTC. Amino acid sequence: CASSRLAGEQYF.

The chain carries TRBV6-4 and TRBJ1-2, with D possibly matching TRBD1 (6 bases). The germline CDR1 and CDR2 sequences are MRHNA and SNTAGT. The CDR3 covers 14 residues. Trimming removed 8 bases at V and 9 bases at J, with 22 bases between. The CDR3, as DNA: TGTGCCAGCCTCCGCCGGGGGGGGCACAGGAGCTACACCTTC. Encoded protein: CASLRRGGHRSYTF.

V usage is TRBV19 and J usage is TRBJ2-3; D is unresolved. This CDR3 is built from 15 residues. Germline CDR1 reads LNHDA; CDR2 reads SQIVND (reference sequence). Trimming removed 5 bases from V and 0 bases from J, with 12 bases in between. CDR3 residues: CASSLLSSSTDTQYF. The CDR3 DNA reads TGTGCCAGTAGTCTACTATCCTCTAGCACAGATACGCAGTATTTT.

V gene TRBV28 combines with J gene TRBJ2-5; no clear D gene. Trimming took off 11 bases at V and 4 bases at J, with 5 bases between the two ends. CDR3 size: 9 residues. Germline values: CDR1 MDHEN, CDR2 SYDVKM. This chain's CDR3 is CAGRETQYF. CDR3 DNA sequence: TGTGCCGGCCGAGAGACCCAGTACTTC.